This TCR beta chain was captured by sequencing in a study of blood T cell repertoires in COVID-19. Study summary: In each case, the material was cDNA or gDNA derived from T cells, B-cell-depleted T cells, or PBMCs.

V was pared by 4 bases and J by 5 bases, with 7 bases of the junction left unmatched. This CDR3 spans 14 amino acids. The V gene's germline CDR1 is MNHEY and CDR2 SVGAGI. In the study's own analysis: Estimation of nucleated cell counts relied on the amplification of reference gene primers. Sequencing was performed with immunoSEQ multiplex PCR; in TCRdb, only in-frame clones are kept and a portion is missing. The V and J calls and clone size were taken over from that table, and D and trimming were inferred from the DNA. Of roughly 290,000 clones listed, approximately 88% were seen once; the top ten hold roughly 6.2%.

This TCR came from a woman between 35 and 50 years old who had recovered from COVID-19. Source material: PBMCs or T cells enriched from blood (not recorded which). The chain carries TRBV6-5 and TRBJ2-7; TRBD2 matches 8 bases. The CDR3 region has the DNA TGTGCCAGCAGTTTTACGGGACTAGTCGACGAGCAGTACTTC. Its translation: CASSFTGLVDEQYF.